This passage covers 28 T cell receptor beta chains from one sample sequenced in a study of blood T cell repertoires in COVID-19. The method was immunoSEQ multiplex PCR; TCRdb's version includes in-frame clones alone and lacks a portion of them. In the table there are around 90,000 clones, around 81% of which are singletons. Material: peripheral blood. The receptors were gathered from a woman in her 70s with active or convalescent COVID-19.

This clone has more than one count but fewer than ten. V is TRBV7-9 and J is TRBJ1-5; D gene uncertain. V was pared by 1 base and J by 4 bases, with 11 bases between. The CDR3 has 15 residues. Germline CDR1 and CDR2: SEHNR and FQNEAQ (reference sequence). The DNA of the CDR3 is TGTGCCAGCAGCTTAGGTGGGCAGCTAAATCAGCCCCAGCATTTT. Amino acid sequence: CASSLGGQLNQPQHF.

The CDR3 region is CASSQVRRGPTYEQYF. The CDR3 nucleotides are TGCGCCAGCAGCCAAGTTCGGCGGGGTCCTACCTACGAGCAGTACTTC. This chain uses TRBV4-1 with TRBJ2-7, with D perhaps TRBD2 (6 bases). The CDR3 extends over 16 amino acids. Germline V gene data show CDR1 as MGHRA and CDR2 as YSYEKL. V lost 1 base and J lost 2, with 15 bases in between.

The rearrangement links TRBV5-5 to TRBJ1-5; tentative D call: TRBD1 (5 bases). CDR1 SGHKS and CDR2 YYEKEE come from the germline V gene (reference sequence). The CDR3 sequence is 14 residues long. Between the trimmed V and J ends, which lost 2 bases and 4 bases, there was a span of 10 bases. In DNA, the CDR3 is TGTGCCAGCAGCTTATGGACACTTAATCAGCCCCAGCATTTT. Translation: CASSLWTLNQPQHF.

In this sample, this clone turned up once. The chain recombines TRBV4-1 with TRBJ1-3; 8 bases match TRBD1. V shed 1 base and J 1 base; nucleotides not matched to a gene: 3. This CDR3 contains 16 residues. CDR1 and CDR2 (germline): MGHRA, YSYEKL. DNA for the CDR3: TGCGCCAGCAGCCAAGGGACAGGGTCTTCTGGAAACACCATATATTTT. Protein: CASSQGTGSSGNTIYF.

The chain carries TRBV2 and TRBJ1-6; no firm D call. The germline CDR1 and CDR2 sequences are SNHLY and FYNNEI. Trimming pared 7 bases from V and 0 bases from J, leaving 10 bases between. This CDR3 is built from 15 residues. The CDR3 is CASTSEGSYNSPLHF. CDR3 sequence (DNA): TGTGCCAGCACCTCGGAGGGCTCCTATAATTCACCCCTCCACTTT.

This clone was counted a single time. The chain carries TRBV2 and TRBJ2-3; maybe TRBD2 (5 bases). V gave up 4 bases and J gave up 2 bases, with 22 bases separating them. Germline values: CDR1 SNHLY, CDR2 FYNNEI. There are 18 residues in the CDR3. CDR3 in amino acids: CASSGELRTPQDTDTQYF. The CDR3 bases are TGTGCCAGCAGTGGGGAATTGAGGACTCCCCAAGACACAGATACGCAGTATTTT.

The chain links TRBV9 to TRBJ1-4, with D perhaps matching TRBD1 (5 bases). Per the germline V gene, CDR1 is SGDLS and CDR2 is YYNGEE. The V end was cut by 6 bases, the J end by 8 bases, with 14 bases between. This CDR3 contains 13 residues. The CDR3 DNA reads as TGTGCCAGCAATCGGGGGTGGGACGAAAAACTGTTTTTT. Residues: CASNRGWDEKLFF.

The chain combines TRBV28 with TRBJ2-5; 8 nucleotides match TRBD2. Germline CDR1 is MDHEN and CDR2 is SYDVKM. V lost 5 bases and J lost 5; bases outside the gene matches: 10. The CDR3 runs 15 residues. CDR3 loop: CASSPTRGGGETQYF. The DNA for the CDR3 is TGTGCCAGCAGTCCAACTCGGGGGGGCGGGGAGACCCAGTACTTC.

This clone has just a few counts. The rearrangement joins TRBV4-2 to TRBJ2-7, with TRBD1 matching 9 bases. The CDR3 loop spans 15 amino acids. The V gene end was trimmed by 0 bases and the J gene end by 7 bases; junction bases not matched to a gene: 7. Per germline, CDR1 LGHNA and CDR2 YNFKEQ. The DNA for the CDR3 is TGTGCCAGCAGCCAAGATCCCGGGACAGGGCAAGAGCAGTACTTC. Translation: CASSQDPGTGQEQYF.

The chain combines TRBV14 with TRBJ2-7, with D possibly matching TRBD1 (6 bases). The CDR3 runs to 14 residues. Trimming left V 0 bases short and J 7 bases short, with 13 bases between. CDR1 is SGHDN, CDR2 FVKESK, per germline. The CDR3 reads CASSQEHRAREQYF. CDR3 in DNA: TGTGCCAGCAGCCAAGAACACAGGGCGCGAGAGCAGTACTTC.

This clone was found a few times. V and J are TRBV11-2 and TRBJ1-2; D unresolved. This CDR3 spans 14 amino acids. V shed 6 bases and J shed 7 bases, with 18 bases lying between them. In germline, CDR1 is SGHAT, CDR2 FQNNGV. CDR3 amino acids: CASRKPGFGSGYTF. CDR3 bases: TGTGCCAGCAGGAAACCCGGTTTTGGGAGTGGCTACACCTTC.

The chain is built from TRBV9 and TRBJ2-3, with 7 bases lining up with TRBD1. Germline CDR1 and CDR2: SGDLS and YYNGEE. The CDR3 covers 15 residues. V lost 2 bases to trimming and J lost 6 bases; unmatched junction nucleotides: 9. In DNA form, the CDR3 reads TGTGCCAGCAGCGTCCGGGGACAGTCGCCGGATACGCAGTATTTT. The encoded protein is CASSVRGQSPDTQYF.

The chain links TRBV7-2 to TRBJ1-2; possibly TRBD1 for D (6 bases). CDR3 length equals 16 residues. Trimming took 5 bases from V and 5 from J, leaving 21 bases between them. The germline gives CDR1 SGHTA, CDR2 FQGNSA. CDR3 sequence (DNA): TGTGCCAGCAGCCCGGGACAATCCCGGAGAGGTTATGGCTACACCTTC. This sequence encodes CASSPGQSRRGYGYTF.

The chain is built from TRBV5-4 and TRBJ2-3; 11 nucleotides match TRBD2. CDR1 is SGHNT and CDR2 is YYREEE in the germline V gene (reference sequence). This CDR3 region has 16 residues. V was pared by 0 bases and J by 3 bases, with 3 bases of the junction left unmatched. CDR3 DNA: TGTGCCAGCAGCTTGGTAGGGACTAGCGGTACAGATACGCAGTATTTT. The encoded protein is CASSLVGTSGTDTQYF. Complete variable domain (other parts from reference TRBV5-4 and TRBJ2-3): ETGVTQSPTHLIKTRGQQVTLRCSSQSGHNTVSWYQQALGQGPQFIFQYYREEENGRGNFPPRFSGLQFPNYSSELNVNALELDDSALYLCASSLVGTSGTDTQYFGPGTRLTVL.

V is TRBV20-1 and J is TRBJ2-2; weak D call: TRBD2 (5 bases). V dropped 3 bases and J dropped 1 base, with 12 bases sitting between them. Germline V gene sequence: CDR1 DFQATT, CDR2 SNEGSKA (reference sequence). CDR3 length equals 15 residues. CDR3 nucleotides: TGCAGTGCTAGTCAGCTCCGGGAGAACACCGGGGAGCTGTTTTTT. It encodes CSASQLRENTGELFF.

The rearrangement uses TRBV18 and TRBJ2-1; TRBD2 agrees at 8 bases. Losses at the gene ends were 3 bases for V and 6 bases for J; bases not matched to a gene: 10. This CDR3 is 16 amino acids long. The germline gives CDR1 KGHSH, CDR2 LQKENI. The CDR3 DNA sequence: TGTGCCAGCTCACCCCCTTCGGGGGGGGCGGGCAATGAGCAGTTCTTC. This encodes CASSPPSGGAGNEQFF.

This clone was detected only a few times. The chain uses TRBV5-4 and TRBJ2-7; 8 positions agree with TRBD2. This CDR3 is built from 15 residues. The germline V gene has CDR1 SGHNT and CDR2 YYREEE (reference sequence). V was pared by 4 bases and J by 2 bases, with 8 bases of the junction left unmatched. CDR3 coding DNA: TGTGCCAGCAGCCCCGGGGGGGGGAACGCCTACGAGCAGTACTTC. Translating gives CASSPGGGNAYEQYF.

V gene TRBV6-5 combines with J gene TRBJ1-2, with D perhaps TRBD1 (5 bases). Germline CDR1 reads MNHEY; CDR2 reads SVGAGI. CDR3 size: 13 residues. With 8 bases removed from V and 4 bases from J, the gap between germline ends came to 14 bases. The CDR3 protein is CASQAPGSYGYTF. The CDR3 DNA reads TGTGCCAGCCAAGCCCCAGGGTCCTATGGCTACACCTTC.

The chain joins TRBV15 to TRBJ2-2, with no clear D. From germline, CDR1 is LNHNV and CDR2 YYDKDF (reference sequence). CDR3 length equals 13 residues. The V and J ends lost 11 bases and 1 base respectively, with 11 bases between them. CDR3 bases: TGTGCCGTGGCAGACTTGAACACCGGGGAGCTGTTTTTT. This encodes CAVADLNTGELFF. The full variable domain, completed using reference TRBV15 and TRBJ2-2, is DAMVIQNPRYQVTQFGKPVTLSCSQTLNHNVMYWYQQKSSQAPKLLFHYYDKDFNNEADTPDNFQSRRPNTSFCFLDIRSPGLGDTAMYLCAVADLNTGELFFGEGSRLTVL.

This rearrangement joins TRBV5-4 to TRBJ1-1; tentatively, D is TRBD1 (6 bases). The CDR3 spans 17 residues. The germline V gene encodes CDR1 SGHNT and CDR2 YYREEE (reference sequence). V lost 7 bases and J 0 bases, leaving 22 bases between the germline ends. The CDR3 sequence is CASSAGQGPGMNTEAFF. In nucleotides, the CDR3 is TGTGCCAGCTCCGCAGGGCAGGGGCCCGGAATGAACACTGAAGCTTTCTTT.

This sequence joins TRBV2 and TRBJ1-2, with D possibly TRBD1 on 5 matching bases. Germline CDR1 reads SNHLY; CDR2 reads FYNNEI. The CDR3 length is 15 residues. The V end lost 5 bases, the J end lost 4 bases, and 17 bases lay between the germline ends. The DNA of the CDR3 is TGTGCCAGCAGTTTGATTTCTGGGGGGACCTATGGCTACACCTTC. Its protein is CASSLISGGTYGYTF.

This CDR3 reads CATSDPGTGADGYTF. The CDR3 DNA reads TGTGCCACCAGTGACCCCGGGACAGGAGCGGATGGCTACACCTTC. This chain joins TRBV24-1 and TRBJ1-2; TRBD1 matches at 8 bases. Germline CDR1 reads KGHDR; CDR2 reads SFDVKD. The trim removed 4 bases at V and 6 bases at J, leaving 9 bases unmatched. The CDR3 runs to 15 residues.

The rearrangement joins TRBV7-8 to TRBJ2-1, with a possible D match to TRBD2 (6 bases). Trimming cost V 5 bases and J 7 bases, with 18 bases left between them. Germline V gene sequence: CDR1 SGHVS, CDR2 FQNEAQ. CDR3 length equals 15 residues. The CDR3 DNA reads TGTGCCAGCAGCCCCTCCCCGGGGGTTTGGAATGAGCAGTTCTTC. Protein product: CASSPSPGVWNEQFF.

This clone was counted only a few times. This chain uses TRBV5-6 with TRBJ2-4; 9 bases agree with TRBD1. Losses at the gene ends were 4 bases for V and 14 bases for J; bases not matched to a gene: 7. Germline V CDR1 and CDR2: SGHDT, YYEEEE. This CDR3 contains 12 residues. The CDR3 nucleotides read TGTGCCAGCAGCACTACGACAGGGGGAGAGTACTTC. The encoded protein is CASSTTTGGEYF.

The chain has TRBV6-2 or TRBV6-3 and TRBJ2-1, with TRBD2 matching over 13 bases. V lost 2 bases, J lost 4 bases, and 8 bases stayed unmatched. The CDR3 is made up of 18 amino acids. Germline V gives CDR1 MNHEY, CDR2 SVGEGT. The CDR3 spells CASSYPQGLAGVYNEQFF. The CDR3 DNA is TGTGCCAGCAGTTACCCCCAAGGACTAGCGGGGGTTTACAATGAGCAGTTCTTC.

The chain employs TRBV7-6 and TRBJ2-5, with 11 nucleotides matching TRBD2. The CDR3 spans 18 residues. Per the germline V gene, CDR1 is SGHVS and CDR2 is FNYEAQ. Trimming at V came to 5 bases and at J to 2 bases, leaving 13 bases not matched to a gene. CDR3: CASSPLVAGGPWQETQYF. CDR3 DNA: TGTGCCAGCAGCCCCCTGGTAGCGGGGGGGCCGTGGCAAGAGACCCAGTACTTC.

The chain has TRBV6-1 and TRBJ2-2; 9 nucleotides line up with TRBD1. The CDR3 sequence is 17 residues long. Looked up from germline, CDR1 is MNHNS and CDR2 is SASEGT. With V trimmed by 2 bases and J by 4 bases, 8 bases remained unmatched. CDR3 residues: CASSESPTGGPTGELFF. The CDR3 DNA follows: TGTGCCAGCAGTGAATCCCCGACAGGGGGACCCACCGGGGAGCTGTTTTTT.

This sequence joins TRBV3-1 (or the pseudogene TRBV3-2) and TRBJ1-4; D perhaps matches TRBD1 (6 bases). The CDR3 is 15 amino acids. The V end lost 1 base, the J end lost 8 bases, and 14 bases lay between the germline ends. Germline CDR1 reads LGHDT; CDR2 reads YNNKEL (reference sequence). CDR3 amino acids: CASSQVRGGVEKLFF. DNA for the CDR3: TGTGCCAGCAGCCAAGTCAGGGGCGGAGTGGAAAAACTGTTTTTT.